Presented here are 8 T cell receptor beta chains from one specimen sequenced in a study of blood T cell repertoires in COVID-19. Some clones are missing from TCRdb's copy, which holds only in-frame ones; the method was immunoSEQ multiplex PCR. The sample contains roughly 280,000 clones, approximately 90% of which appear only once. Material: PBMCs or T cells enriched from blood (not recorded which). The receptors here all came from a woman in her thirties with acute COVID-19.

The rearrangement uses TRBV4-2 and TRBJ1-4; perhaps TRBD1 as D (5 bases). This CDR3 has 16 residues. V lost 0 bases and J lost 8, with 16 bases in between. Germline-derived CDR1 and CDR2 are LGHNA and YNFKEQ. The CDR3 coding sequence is TGTGCCAGCAGCCAAGAATTGGGCGCAGGGCAAGAAAAACTGTTTTTT. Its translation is CASSQELGAGQEKLFF.

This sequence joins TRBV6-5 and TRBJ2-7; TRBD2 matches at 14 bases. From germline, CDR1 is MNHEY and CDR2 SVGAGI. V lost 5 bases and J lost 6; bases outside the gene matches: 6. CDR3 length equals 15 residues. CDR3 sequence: CASSRPGLAGAEQYF. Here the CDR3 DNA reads TGTGCCAGCAGTCGACCGGGACTAGCGGGAGCCGAGCAGTACTTC.

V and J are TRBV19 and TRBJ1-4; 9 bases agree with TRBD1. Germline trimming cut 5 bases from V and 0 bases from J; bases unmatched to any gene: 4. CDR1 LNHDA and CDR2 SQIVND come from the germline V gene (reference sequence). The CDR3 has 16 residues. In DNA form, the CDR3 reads TGTGCCAGTAGTCCGGACAGGGGCGCAACTAATGAAAAACTGTTTTTT. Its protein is CASSPDRGATNEKLFF.

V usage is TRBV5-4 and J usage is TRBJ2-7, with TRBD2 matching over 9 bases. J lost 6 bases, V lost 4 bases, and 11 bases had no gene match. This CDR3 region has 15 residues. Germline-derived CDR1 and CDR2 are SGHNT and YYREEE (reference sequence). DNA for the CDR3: TGTGCCAGCAGCCACAAGGGCAGCGGGAGGCTCGAGCAGTACTTC. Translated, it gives CASSHKGSGRLEQYF.

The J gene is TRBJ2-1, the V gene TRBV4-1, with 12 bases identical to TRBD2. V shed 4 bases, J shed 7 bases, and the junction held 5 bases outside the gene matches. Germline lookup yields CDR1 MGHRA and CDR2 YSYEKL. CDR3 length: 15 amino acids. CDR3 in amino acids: CASSLFGLAGNEQFF. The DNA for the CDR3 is TGCGCCAGCAGCCTTTTTGGACTAGCGGGAAATGAGCAGTTCTTC.

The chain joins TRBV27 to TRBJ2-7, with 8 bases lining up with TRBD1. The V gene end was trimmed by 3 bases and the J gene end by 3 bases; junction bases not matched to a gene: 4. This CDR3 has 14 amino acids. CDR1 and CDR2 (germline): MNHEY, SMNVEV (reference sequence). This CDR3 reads CASSLGGQGYEQYF. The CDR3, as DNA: TGTGCCAGCAGTTTGGGAGGACAGGGCTACGAGCAGTACTTC.

CDR3 DNA: TGTGCCACCAGTGTCTCAGATACGCAGTATTTT. The encoded protein is CATSVSDTQYF. V gene TRBV24-1 combines with J gene TRBJ2-3; D unclear. Trimming removed 5 bases at V and 4 bases at J, with 3 bases between. The CDR3 runs 11 residues. Germline V gene data show CDR1 as KGHDR and CDR2 as SFDVKD.

This chain's CDR3 is CASSATGTENTEAFF. The CDR3 coding sequence is TGTGCCAGCTCAGCGACCGGGACAGAGAACACTGAAGCTTTCTTT. This chain joins TRBV18 and TRBJ1-1; 7 bases match TRBD1. J gave up 1 base and V 5 bases, and 7 bases lay outside the gene matches. Germline V lookup: CDR1 KGHSH, CDR2 LQKENI. The CDR3 totals 15 residues.